This paragraph reports one T cell receptor (beta chain). Per the authors' pipeline: Using reference gene primer amplification, nucleated cell counts were estimated. Method: immunoSEQ multiplex PCR; TCRdb's copy keeps in-frame clones and lacks some. From that table come the V and J calls and clone size; the DNA was used to work out D and trimming. The repertoire holds about 160,000 clones, with around 80% as singletons. CDR1 is MGHRA, CDR2 YSYEKL, per germline. The germline V and J ends were trimmed by 6 bases and 4 bases, with 16 bases remaining between them. This CDR3 is 15 amino acids long. The sample is drawn from a study of blood T cell repertoires in COVID-19. The wider study: The study drew acute and convalescent COVID-19 samples from the United States, Italy and Spain. PBMCs, B-cell-depleted T cells, or T cells provided the cDNA or gDNA that made up the material.

Sample: peripheral blood. The receptor was isolated from a human donor with acute or convalescent COVID-19. The donor label of this sample is uncertain. V and J are TRBV4-1 and TRBJ1-3; the D is unclear. The CDR3 loop is CASSSRRPGGNTIYF. CDR3 DNA: TGCGCCAGCAGTTCCAGGCGTCCGGGGGGAAACACCATATATTTT.